One sample yielded the 30 T cell receptor beta chains listed below, sequenced in a study of Ad26.COV2.S vaccination and SARS-CoV-2 variants. The treatment here: over 15 received Ad26.COV2.S at low or high dose, single or two shots; about 5 received placebo; per-sample allocation not given. Day 63 after the first injection of vaccine or placebo was the sampling time. Using immunoSEQ multiplex PCR, the repertoire was profiled, and TCRdb retains in-frame clones only, with some absent. Among some 370,000 clones, 83% were seen once, and the ten largest hold about 7.4%. The sequenced sample was peripheral blood, obtained in a trial of Ad26.COV2.S vaccine versus placebo. These receptors originate from a person aged 18 to 65 who received the Ad26.COV2.S COVID-19 vaccine or a placebo.

The chain has TRBV6-1 and TRBJ2-5, with D perhaps TRBD2 (5 bases). This CDR3 is 14 amino acids long. CDR1 is MNHNS, CDR2 SASEGT, per germline. V lost 3 bases to trimming and J lost 2 bases, with 10 bases between them. CDR3 loop: CASSETSGQETQYF. In DNA form, the CDR3 reads TGTGCCAGCAGTGAGACTTCGGGACAAGAGACCCAGTACTTC.

The rearrangement links TRBV5-5 to TRBJ2-7, with D uncertain. Germline V gene sequence: CDR1 SGHKS, CDR2 YYEKEE (reference sequence). The CDR3 totals 16 residues. V lost 0 bases, J lost 3 bases, and 16 bases lay in between. The CDR3 DNA is TGTGCCAGCAGCTTGGGGGCCGTAAAAGAGATCTACGAGCAGTACTTC. Residues: CASSLGAVKEIYEQYF.

The chain has TRBV28 and TRBJ1-1; tentatively, D is TRBD1 (5 bases). The V gene's germline CDR1 is MDHEN and CDR2 SYDVKM. The CDR3 is made up of 13 amino acids. V was clipped by 4 bases and J by 4 bases, with 10 bases between them. The chain's CDR3 is CASSYGAITEAFF. In nucleotides, the CDR3 is TGTGCCAGCAGTTATGGGGCGATCACTGAAGCTTTCTTT.

The J gene is TRBJ1-5, the V gene TRBV4-2, with a possible D match to TRBD1 (6 bases). This CDR3 is built from 16 residues. Trimming removed 4 bases from V and 6 bases from J, with 19 bases in between. Germline loops: CDR1 LGHNA, CDR2 YNFKEQ. The DNA for the CDR3 is TGTGCCAGCAGCCTGATTGACGGGACAAGAAGTCAGCCCCAGCATTTT. Protein sequence: CASSLIDGTRSQPQHF.

In this sample, this clone turned up once. The chain has TRBV6-1 and TRBJ2-1; the match to TRBD2 covers 11 bases. The CDR3 is 17 residues long. Germline V gene sequence: CDR1 MNHNS, CDR2 SASEGT. V trimming: 0 bases; J trimming: 9 bases; junction bases outside the gene matches: 10. The CDR3 DNA reads as TGTGCCAGCAGTGAAGCTCCCCTAGCGGGGGGACGCGGTGAGCAGTTCTTC. Amino acid sequence: CASSEAPLAGGRGEQFF.

This chain connects TRBV7-2 to TRBJ1-2, with D perhaps matching TRBD1 (5 bases). This CDR3 comprises 13 residues. The germline CDR1 and CDR2 sequences are SGHTA and FQGNSA. Trimming cost V 1 base and J 8 bases, with 11 bases left between them. CDR3 region: CASSLGRAQGYTF. The CDR3 DNA reads TGTGCCAGCAGCTTAGGCAGGGCTCAAGGCTACACCTTC. The full variable domain, its missing parts supplied by reference TRBV7-2 and TRBJ1-2, is GAGVSQSPSNKVTEKGKDVELRCDPISGHTALYWYRQSLGQGLEFLIYFQGNSAPDKSGLPSDRFSAERTGGSVSTLTIQRTQQEDSAVYLCASSLGRAQGYTFGSGTRLTVV.

V usage is TRBV13 and J usage is TRBJ1-4; tentatively, D is TRBD1 (5 bases). V dropped 3 bases and J dropped 1 base, with 12 bases sitting between them. The germline V gene has CDR1 PRHDT and CDR2 FYEKMQ (reference sequence). The CDR3 covers 16 residues. DNA for the CDR3: TGTGCCAGCAGCTTTGACGACAGCCAAACTAATGAAAAACTGTTTTTT. As protein: CASSFDDSQTNEKLFF. Full variable domain (missing parts from reference TRBV13 and TRBJ1-4): AAGVIQSPRHLIKEKRETATLKCYPIPRHDTVYWYQQGPGQDPQFLISFYEKMQSDKGSIPDRFSAQQFSDYHSELNMSSLELGDSALYFCASSFDDSQTNEKLFFGSGTQLSVL.

The chain employs TRBV29-1 and TRBJ1-2; 7 bases align to TRBD1. This CDR3 comprises 16 residues. Trimming at V came to 3 bases and at J to 5 bases, leaving 15 bases not matched to a gene. Germline V gives CDR1 SQVTM, CDR2 ANQGSEA. The CDR3 protein is CSVERRGRQGPYGYTF. CDR3 nucleotides: TGCAGCGTTGAGAGAAGAGGGAGACAGGGACCTTATGGCTACACCTTC. Supplemented by reference TRBV29-1 and TRBJ1-2, the full variable domain reads SAVISQKPSRDICQRGTSLTIQCQVDSQVTMMFWYRQQPGQSLTLIATANQGSEATYESGFVIDKFPISRPNLTFSTLTVSNMSPEDSSIYLCSVERRGRQGPYGYTFGSGTRLTVV.

The genes are TRBV4-3 and TRBJ1-1; 9 bases are shared with TRBD1. Germline V gene lookup returns CDR1 LGHNA and CDR2 YSLEER. V trimming: 0 bases; J trimming: 4 bases; junction bases outside the gene matches: 9. The CDR3 has 17 amino acids. DNA for the CDR3: TGCGCCAGCAGCCAAGAAAAGGGGGACAGGGTGGGCACTGAAGCTTTCTTT. Its translation is CASSQEKGDRVGTEAFF.

This chain links TRBV4-3 with TRBJ1-2; TRBD1 matches at 9 bases. V lost 2 bases and J lost 6; bases outside the gene matches: 4. Germline V gives CDR1 LGHNA, CDR2 YSLEER. This CDR3 spans 14 amino acids. CDR3 amino acids: CASSQRQGGHGYTF. In DNA, the CDR3 is TGCGCCAGCAGCCAACGACAGGGGGGGCATGGCTACACCTTC.

The CDR3 sequence is CASSLDPSGANTGELFF. CDR3 bases: TGCGCCAGCAGCTTGGACCCTAGCGGGGCGAACACCGGGGAGCTGTTTTTT. This chain uses TRBV5-1 with TRBJ2-2, with TRBD2 matching 9 bases. The CDR3 has 17 residues. CDR1 and CDR2 from the germline V gene are SGHRS and YFSETQ. V shed 0 bases, J shed 0 bases, and the junction held 3 bases outside the gene matches.

V and J are TRBV7-9 and TRBJ2-7; TRBD1 aligns across 7 bases. Germline-derived CDR1 and CDR2 are SEHNR and FQNEAQ (reference sequence). Germline trimming cut 5 bases from V and 2 bases from J; bases unmatched to any gene: 9. The CDR3 runs to 15 residues. The CDR3 protein is CASSKKGTATYEQYF. CDR3 sequence (DNA): TGTGCCAGCAGCAAAAAGGGGACAGCAACCTACGAGCAGTACTTC. Filled out from reference TRBV7-9 and TRBJ2-7, the complete variable domain reads DTGVSQNPRHKITKRGQNVTFRCDPISEHNRLYWYRQTLGQGPEFLTYFQNEAQLEKSRLLSDRFSAERPKGSFSTLEIQRTEQGDSAMYLCASSKKGTATYEQYFGPGTRLTVT.

In its sample, this clone was seen a few times. The rearrangement uses TRBV2 and TRBJ2-2, with D unresolved. Per germline, CDR1 SNHLY and CDR2 FYNNEI. Deletions cut 5 bases from V and 6 bases from J, with 4 bases between. The CDR3 covers 11 residues. DNA of the CDR3: TGTGCCAGCAGTTATGCCGGGGAGCTGTTTTTT. Its translation is CASSYAGELFF.

This chain links TRBV2 with TRBJ2-7; D may be TRBD1 (6 bases). This CDR3 region has 16 residues. V lost 10 bases to trimming and J lost 2 bases, with 24 bases between them. Germline CDR1 is SNHLY and CDR2 is FYNNEI. CDR3 sequence reads: CATRGVRQAATYEQYF. CDR3 bases: TGTGCCACCCGTGGGGTAAGACAGGCTGCAACCTACGAGCAGTACTTC.

This clone was counted a few times. The chain combines TRBV10-3 with TRBJ2-7; D remains unclear. Deletions cut 2 bases from V and 3 bases from J, with 5 bases between. Germline V gene lookup returns CDR1 ENHRY and CDR2 SYGVKD. The CDR3 has 12 amino acids. CDR3 sequence (DNA): TGTGCCATCAGTGAGGCCGACTACGAGCAGTACTTC. It is translated as CAISEADYEQYF.

J is TRBJ1-2 and V is TRBV7-9; tentative D call: TRBD1 (6 bases). CDR1 and CDR2 from the germline V gene are SEHNR and FQNEAQ (reference sequence). CDR3 length: 13 residues. The V end was cut by 5 bases, the J end by 8 bases, with 15 bases between. CDR3 DNA: TGTGCCAGCAGCCGAGGGGACACCCGGGGCTACACCTTC. Protein product: CASSRGDTRGYTF.

The chain employs TRBV7-2 and TRBJ1-6; D is unresolved. This CDR3 has 18 residues. Germline V CDR1 and CDR2: SGHTA, FQGNSA. V lost 2 bases and J lost 0, with 14 bases in between. The CDR3: CASSLFPPKGSYNSPLHF. The CDR3, as DNA: TGTGCCAGCAGCTTATTCCCCCCCAAGGGCTCCTATAATTCACCCCTCCACTTT.

This chain uses TRBV5-1 with TRBJ2-5; 7 positions agree with TRBD1. V lost 5 bases, J lost 0 bases, and 4 bases stayed unmatched. The length of the CDR3 is 14 residues. Looked up from germline, CDR1 is SGHRS and CDR2 is YFSETQ. The CDR3 spells CASRIQGYQETQYF. The CDR3 DNA is TGCGCCAGCAGGATACAGGGGTACCAAGAGACCCAGTACTTC. The full variable domain, in which reference TRBV5-1 and TRBJ2-5 provide the parts outside the CDR3, is KAGVTQTPRYLIKTRGQQVTLSCSPISGHRSVSWYQQTPGQGLQFLFEYFSETQRNKGNFPGRFSGRQFSNSRSEMNVSTLELGDSALYLCASRIQGYQETQYFGPGTRLLVL.

The chain employs TRBV12-3 or TRBV12-4 and TRBJ1-4; no definite D call. The CDR3 runs to 12 residues. V lost 3 bases and J lost 11, with 10 bases in between. This CDR3 is CASSFGGWKLFF. In nucleotides, the CDR3 is TGTGCCAGCAGTTTCGGTGGGTGGAAACTGTTTTTT.

CDR3 in amino acids: CASSVISGRNTGELFF. The CDR3 nucleotides read TGCGCCAGCAGCGTTATTAGCGGGAGGAACACCGGGGAGCTGTTTTTT. This chain connects TRBV5-1 to TRBJ2-2, with 9 bases matching TRBD2. The V and J ends lost 4 bases and 1 base, in that order; junction bases with no gene match: 5. The CDR3 has 16 amino acids. Per germline, CDR1 SGHRS and CDR2 YFSETQ.

The chain recombines TRBV2 with TRBJ2-3; D gene uncertain. Deletions cut 6 bases from V and 3 bases from J, with 7 bases between. The CDR3 sequence is 12 residues long. Germline CDR1 and CDR2: SNHLY and FYNNEI. As DNA, the CDR3 is TGTGCCAGCAGAGTATCGACAGATACGCAGTATTTT. Its protein is CASRVSTDTQYF.

The chain carries TRBV7-2 and TRBJ1-1; D is perhaps TRBD1 (6 bases). CDR1 and CDR2 (germline): SGHTA, FQGNSA. The CDR3 runs to 17 residues. V dropped 4 bases and J dropped 1 base, with 19 bases sitting between them. The CDR3 DNA reads as TGTGCCAGCAGCTCAGCTGGATGGGGGCAGGGGAACACTGAAGCTTTCTTT. Translated: CASSSAGWGQGNTEAFF.

CDR3 sequence: CASSRTSGKETQYF. CDR3 coding DNA: TGTGCCAGCAGTAGGACTAGCGGGAAAGAGACCCAGTACTTC. The chain joins TRBV6-5 to TRBJ2-5; 12 bases map to TRBD2. Germline CDR1 and CDR2: MNHEY and SVGAGI. The CDR3 is made up of 14 amino acids. Trimming removed 5 bases from V and 3 bases from J; junction bases left unmatched: 1.

This chain joins TRBV19 and TRBJ2-1, with TRBD2 matching 12 bases. Trimming at V came to 3 bases and at J to 8 bases, leaving 14 bases not matched to a gene. The germline gives CDR1 LNHDA, CDR2 SQIVND (reference sequence). CDR3 length equals 18 residues. In DNA, the CDR3 is TGTGCCAGTAGTATTAGGGGTACCGGGACTAGCGGGCTGGATGAGCAGTTCTTC. Amino acids: CASSIRGTGTSGLDEQFF.

The chain recombines TRBV10-3 with TRBJ1-1, with D perhaps TRBD1 (6 bases). Germline CDR1 ENHRY, CDR2 SYGVKD. V was shortened by 3 bases and J by 4 bases, with 12 bases between the two germline ends. The CDR3 sequence is 14 residues long. Here the CDR3 reads CAISDQGGSTEAFF. CDR3 nucleotides: TGTGCCATCAGTGATCAAGGGGGGAGCACTGAAGCTTTCTTT.

The V gene is TRBV7-3, the J gene TRBJ2-4, with unresolved D. CDR1 and CDR2 (germline): SGHTA, FQGTGA. The V end lost 4 bases, the J end lost 5 bases, and 9 bases lay between the germline ends. The CDR3 consists of 13 residues. As DNA, the CDR3 is TGTGCCAGCAGCTCGCCGACGCAAAACATTCAGTACTTC. It translates to CASSSPTQNIQYF. Together with reference TRBV7-3 and TRBJ2-4, the CDR3 gives the full variable domain: GAGVSQTPSNKVTEKGKYVELRCDPISGHTALYWYRQSLGQGPEFLIYFQGTGAADDSGLPNDRFFAVRPEGSVSTLKIQRTERGDSAVYLCASSSPTQNIQYFGAGTRLSVL.

The chain recombines TRBV9 with TRBJ2-7; 10 bases are a match to TRBD2. Looked up from germline, CDR1 is SGDLS and CDR2 is YYNGEE. The CDR3 extends over 15 amino acids. With 2 bases clipped from V and 4 bases from J, the junction kept 6 bases outside the gene matches. The CDR3 here is CASSVASGGQYEQYF. The CDR3 coding sequence is TGTGCCAGCAGCGTGGCTAGCGGGGGTCAGTACGAGCAGTACTTC.

The chain is built from TRBV29-1 and TRBJ2-1; D call uncertain. V lost 7 bases, J lost 6 bases, and 7 bases lay in between. Germline V gives CDR1 SQVTM, CDR2 ANQGSEA. CDR3 size: 10 residues. The CDR3 sequence: CSATGNEQFF. CDR3 sequence (DNA): TGCAGCGCGACCGGCAATGAGCAGTTCTTC.

The chain joins TRBV19 to TRBJ1-1, with TRBD1 as a possible D gene (6 bases). From germline, CDR1 is LNHDA and CDR2 SQIVND (reference sequence). The CDR3 has 14 amino acids. Trimming shortened V by 11 bases and J by 1 base, and 17 bases separated the two germline ends. CDR3 coding DNA: TGTGCCTCTTTAGGTGGACAGACGAACACTGAAGCTTTCTTT. Protein sequence: CASLGGQTNTEAFF.

This clone was detected once. The J gene is TRBJ1-1, the V gene TRBV25-1; D gene unclear. This CDR3 comprises 16 residues. Between the trimmed V and J ends, which lost 0 bases and 2 bases, there was a span of 13 bases. Germline V gene data show CDR1 as MGHDK and CDR2 as SYGVNS. The CDR3 DNA reads TGTGCCAGCAGTGAATATACCCGCGGGCGAAACACTGAAGCTTTCTTT. It is translated as CASSEYTRGRNTEAFF.